Presented here are 23 T cell receptor beta chains from one specimen sequenced in a study of T cells expressing NK-cell markers. TCRdb reprocessed the 5' RACE reads, with one entry per CDR3 protein and no DNA. The listing contains some 300,000 distinct CDR3 sequences. The sequencing input was blood T cells: a sorted CD56 or NKG2C T cell subset, CD4+ or CD8+ T cells, or bulk PBMC T cells (not recorded which). The origin of the receptors is a man younger than 35 in good health.

The V call is TRBV11-1, the J call TRBJ2-3; TCRdb's D gene call, TRBD2, goes unchecked for lack of DNA. Germline CDR1 and CDR2: SGHAT and FQDESV (reference sequence). The CDR3 covers 18 residues. This CDR3 is CASSLGGISGDLTDTQYF. The entire variable domain, with the rest obtained from reference TRBV11-1 and TRBJ2-3, is as follows: EAEVAQSPRYKITEKSQAVAFWCDPISGHATLYWYRQILGQGPELLVQFQDESVVDDSQLPKDRFSAERLKGVDSTLKIQPAELGDSAMYLCASSLGGISGDLTDTQYFGPGTRLTVL.

V and J are TRBV24-1 and TRBJ2-2; TCRdb proposes TRBD1, but this gene call is untestable without DNA. The CDR3 has 16 residues. Looked up from germline, CDR1 is KGHDR and CDR2 is SFDVKD. The CDR3 loop reads CATSDSGTEPTPELFF.

V usage is TRBV6-2 or TRBV6-3 and J usage is TRBJ2-1. Germline V gene lookup returns CDR1 MNHEY and CDR2 SVGEGT. The CDR3 totals 11 residues. The CDR3 sequence: CASSYVAEQFF.

This chain joins TRBV29-1 and TRBJ2-7; TCRdb's D call, TRBD2, is unchecked because there is no DNA. Germline V gene data show CDR1 as SQVTM and CDR2 as ANQGSEA. The CDR3 runs to 12 residues. CDR3 sequence: CSVGFGRYEQYF.

The chain combines TRBV29-1 with TRBJ1-1. The CDR3 is 12 amino acids. Germline-derived CDR1 and CDR2 are SQVTM and ANQGSEA. CDR3 amino acids: CSAKGQYIEAFF.

This rearrangement joins TRBV7-3 to TRBJ1-2; without DNA, the TCRdb call of TRBD1 cannot be checked. The CDR3 length is 16 residues. CDR1 and CDR2 (germline): SGHTA, FQGTGA. This CDR3 reads CASSPTTGGSPYGYTF.

The chain has TRBV12-3 or TRBV12-4 and TRBJ1-5; TCRdb gives TRBD1 as the D gene, but with no DNA this cannot be confirmed. This CDR3 contains 18 residues. The CDR3 here is CASSLDRGGIYSNQPQHF.

The chain uses TRBV20-1 and TRBJ2-1; TCRdb returns TRBD2, unconfirmable since there is no DNA. Germline V gene lookup returns CDR1 DFQATT and CDR2 SNEGSKA (reference sequence). The CDR3 totals 16 residues. CDR3: CSARDRSGPSYNEQFF.

The gene calls are TRBV18 and TRBJ2-5; TCRdb selects TRBD1, and the lack of DNA leaves this call unchecked. From germline, CDR1 is KGHSH and CDR2 LQKENI. The CDR3 spans 13 residues. The CDR3 sequence: CASSPAGIETQYF.

The rearrangement links TRBV12-3 or TRBV12-4 to TRBJ2-1; TCRdb lists TRBD1, though no DNA is available to test this call. This CDR3 has 12 residues. The CDR3 region is CASRPRDSPLFF.

This chain connects TRBV6-1 to TRBJ2-7; no DNA is available, so the TRBD2 call from TCRdb remains unchecked. Germline V CDR1 and CDR2: MNHNS, SASEGT. The CDR3 is made up of 13 amino acids. CDR3 sequence reads: CATGLADSYEQYF.

The genes are TRBV6-2 or TRBV6-3 and TRBJ2-3; TCRdb gives TRBD1 as the D gene, but with no DNA this cannot be confirmed. CDR1 MNHEY and CDR2 SVGEGT come from the germline V gene. The CDR3 extends over 14 amino acids. CDR3 in amino acids: CASSFTGTQETQYF.

V is TRBV6-5 and J is TRBJ2-5; the TCRdb call, TRBD1, lacks DNA for checking. Germline V gene sequence: CDR1 MNHEY, CDR2 SVGAGI. This CDR3 contains 15 residues. This CDR3 reads CASSYTSARIETQYF.

This chain joins TRBV15 and TRBJ2-5; no DNA is available, so the TRBD2 call from TCRdb remains unchecked. CDR3 length: 15 residues. Germline CDR1 and CDR2: LNHNV and YYDKDF (reference sequence). CDR3 sequence reads: CATSRDGRGGETQYF. The entire variable domain, with the rest obtained from reference TRBV15 and TRBJ2-5, is as follows: DAMVIQNPRYQVTQFGKPVTLSCSQTLNHNVMYWYQQKSSQAPKLLFHYYDKDFNNEADTPDNFQSRRPNTSFCFLDIRSPGLGDTAMYLCATSRDGRGGETQYFGPGTRLLVL.

The chain has TRBV7-2 and TRBJ2-5; checking the TCRdb D call of TRBD2 is not possible without DNA. There are 15 residues in the CDR3. The V gene's germline CDR1 is SGHTA and CDR2 FQGNSA. The CDR3 is CASSLVAGGMETQYF.

This chain links TRBV12-3 or TRBV12-4 with TRBJ2-3; checking the TCRdb D call of TRBD2 is not possible without DNA. The length of the CDR3 is 15 residues. CDR3 protein: CASSPIAGAGDTQYF.

The genes are TRBV5-1 and TRBJ2-3; TCRdb calls TRBD1, which cannot be checked without DNA. CDR3 length: 16 residues. Germline CDR1 and CDR2: SGHRS and YFSETQ. This chain's CDR3 is CASSLGSGTATDTQYF. Based on the CDR3 plus reference TRBV5-1 and TRBJ2-3, the full variable domain is KAGVTQTPRYLIKTRGQQVTLSCSPISGHRSVSWYQQTPGQGLQFLFEYFSETQRNKGNFPGRFSGRQFSNSRSEMNVSTLELGDSALYLCASSLGSGTATDTQYFGPGTRLTVL.

This chain joins TRBV5-1 and TRBJ2-1; as DNA is missing, the TRBD1 call by TCRdb cannot be tested. This CDR3 is 13 amino acids long. Per the germline V gene, CDR1 is SGHRS and CDR2 is YFSETQ. The CDR3 spells CASSLPGASEQFF.

V is TRBV12-3 or TRBV12-4 and J is TRBJ2-2; the TCRdb D gene call, TRBD2, has no DNA to confirm it. The CDR3 runs to 17 residues. Here the CDR3 reads CASSLDLAGGYTGELFF.

The rearrangement uses TRBV20-1 and TRBJ2-3; TCRdb reports TRBD1, a call that lacks DNA to check it against. The CDR3 length is 17 residues. Germline V gives CDR1 DFQATT, CDR2 SNEGSKA (reference sequence). CDR3 in amino acids: CSAAEDRPLRYTDTQYF.

The chain uses TRBV10-3 and TRBJ2-1; no DNA is available, so the TRBD2 call from TCRdb remains unchecked. The CDR3 has 14 residues. The germline V gene has CDR1 ENHRY and CDR2 SYGVKD. CDR3 amino acids: CAISVEGTYNEQFF.

V and J are TRBV12-3 or TRBV12-4 and TRBJ2-2; the TCRdb D gene call, TRBD2, has no DNA to confirm it. CDR3 length: 15 residues. CDR3: CASDRREGLGGELFF.

The rearrangement links TRBV12-3 or TRBV12-4 to TRBJ2-3. The CDR3 loop spans 15 amino acids. CDR3 protein: CASSLAGAVGDTQYF.